This passage covers 23 T cell receptor beta chains from one sample sequenced in a study of T-cell reconstitution after alpha-beta-depleted transplantation in children. During its preparation, the TCRbeta library received unique molecular identifiers. Via MiXCR, TCRdb re-called the PCR reads, giving one row per CDR3 protein. The sample includes a few hundred thousand distinct CDR3 sequences, roughly 30% of them seen just once. The source material was PBMCs, sampled before TCRalphabeta/CD19-depleted stem cell transplant. The receptors come from a boy in the first two years of life with Wiskott-Aldrich syndrome, due to receive a stem cell transplant.

The chain is built from TRBV29-1 and TRBJ2-1; 7 bases agree with TRBD2. In germline, CDR1 is SQVTM, CDR2 ANQGSEA. V trimming: 3 bases; J trimming: 15 bases; junction bases outside the gene matches: 5. CDR3 length equals 10 residues. The CDR3 is CSVERETLFF. The CDR3 DNA sequence: TGCAGCGTTGAGCGGGAGACATTGTTCTTC.

The V call is TRBV20-1, the J call TRBJ2-3; perhaps D is TRBD1 or TRBD2 (6 bases each). Trimming left V 6 bases short and J 2 bases short, with 12 bases between. The CDR3 covers 13 residues. Germline V CDR1 and CDR2: DFQATT, SNEGSKA (reference sequence). CDR3 sequence reads: CSAGGKYTDTQYF. The CDR3 DNA follows: TGCAGTGCAGGGGGGAAGTACACAGATACGCAGTATTTT.

V gene TRBV7-9 combines with J gene TRBJ2-7, with TRBD2 matching over 9 bases. Trimming cost V 0 bases and J 0 bases; bases outside gene matches: 3. The V gene's germline CDR1 is SEHNR and CDR2 FQNEAQ (reference sequence). The CDR3 is 16 amino acids. As DNA, the CDR3 is TGTGCCAGCAGCTTAGCCCTAGCGGGAACCTCCTACGAGCAGTACTTC. Protein sequence: CASSLALAGTSYEQYF.

The chain uses TRBV5-1 and TRBJ2-1; 11 positions agree with TRBD2. V was clipped by 2 bases and J by 9 bases; unmatched bases: 10. In germline, CDR1 is SGHRS, CDR2 YFSETQ. The length of the CDR3 is 16 residues. As DNA, the CDR3 is TGCGCCAGCAGCTTAGGGCTAGCGGGAGGTTTCGGTGAGCAGTTCTTC. Residues: CASSLGLAGGFGEQFF.

The chain employs TRBV20-1 and TRBJ1-5; 7 bases line up with TRBD1. This CDR3 has 13 residues. CDR1 DFQATT and CDR2 SNEGSKA come from the germline V gene (reference sequence). V was pared by 6 bases and J by 3 bases, with 5 bases of the junction left unmatched. The DNA for the CDR3 is TGCAGTGCCTGGACAGGAGTCAATCAGCCCCAGCATTTT. Translating gives CSAWTGVNQPQHF.

The J gene is TRBJ2-1, the V gene TRBV6-1, with a tentative D call TRBD2 (6 bases). Trimming removed 5 bases at V and 8 bases at J, with 19 bases between. Germline loops: CDR1 MNHNS, CDR2 SASEGT. The CDR3 runs 15 residues. CDR3 in DNA: TGTGCCAGCAGTCGGCCTGGCGGGAAGGCGGATGAGCAGTTCTTC. Its translation: CASSRPGGKADEQFF.

This clonotype was observed a few times. The chain carries TRBV5-1 and TRBJ2-2, with 10 bases aligning to TRBD1. The germline gives CDR1 SGHRS, CDR2 YFSETQ. With 5 bases clipped from V and 6 bases from J, the junction kept 4 bases outside the gene matches. The CDR3 sequence is 14 residues long. CDR3 residues: CASRSGQGAGELFF. The CDR3 DNA is TGCGCCAGCAGGTCCGGACAGGGGGCCGGGGAGCTGTTTTTT.

This clonotype was observed a few times. The rearrangement joins TRBV12-3 or TRBV12-4 to TRBJ1-2, with a possible D match to TRBD1 (5 bases). The CDR3 spans 19 residues. V lost 6 bases and J lost 1, with 27 bases in between. For the CDR3, the DNA is TGTGCCAGCAGCCTCAACTATCAGTCGGGACGGGATTTTAACTATGGCTACACCTTC. It specifies CASSLNYQSGRDFNYGYTF.

The sample holds a few counts of this clonotype. This chain joins TRBV6-1 and TRBJ2-7; 13 bases are shared with TRBD2. The CDR3 has 15 residues. V gave up 6 bases and J gave up 0 bases; unmatched junction bases: 2. Germline V gene lookup returns CDR1 MNHNS and CDR2 SASEGT. As DNA, the CDR3 is TGTGCCAGCAGCGGACTAGCGGGAGCCTCCTACGAGCAGTACTTC. Encoded protein: CASSGLAGASYEQYF.

The chain is built from TRBV7-8 and TRBJ2-3, with TRBD2 identical over 9 bases. Trimming removed 5 bases from V and 3 bases from J; junction bases left unmatched: 3. The CDR3 consists of 14 residues. The germline V gene has CDR1 SGHVS and CDR2 FQNEAQ. CDR3 region: CASSPREGTDTQYF. The CDR3 nucleotides read TGTGCCAGCAGCCCGCGGGAGGGTACAGATACGCAGTATTTT.

A few counts support this clonotype. This chain joins TRBV12-3 or TRBV12-4 and TRBJ2-5; TRBD2 agrees at 8 bases. There are 14 residues in the CDR3. The V and J ends lost 4 bases and 7 bases, in that order; junction bases with no gene match: 8. The CDR3 sequence: CASSSLGREGTQYF. The CDR3 nucleotides are TGTGCCAGCAGTTCGCTCGGGAGGGAGGGGACCCAGTACTTC.

The gene calls are TRBV5-1 and TRBJ2-5; maybe TRBD1 (5 bases). CDR3 length equals 15 residues. CDR1 is SGHRS, CDR2 YFSETQ, per germline. V was cut by 0 bases and J by 1 base, with 10 bases left in between. The CDR3 nucleotides are TGCGCCAGCAGCTTGGACAGGTCTACCCAAGAGACCCAGTACTTC. It codes for CASSLDRSTQETQYF.

The genes are TRBV5-5 and TRBJ2-7; TRBD2 is a possible D gene (6 bases). CDR1 is SGHKS, CDR2 YYEKEE, per germline (reference sequence). The CDR3 contains 15 residues. Trimming took off 0 bases at V and 2 bases at J, with 12 bases between the two ends. The CDR3 spells CASSLAGGFAYEQYF. The CDR3 bases are TGTGCCAGCAGCTTGGCCGGGGGTTTCGCCTACGAGCAGTACTTC. The variable domain in full, completed from reference TRBV5-5 and TRBJ2-7, reads DAGVTQSPTHLIKTRGQQVTLRCSPISGHKSVSWYQQVLGQGPQFIFQYYEKEERGRGNFPDRFSARQFPNYSSELNVNALLLGDSALYLCASSLAGGFAYEQYFGPGTRLTVT.

This clonotype has at least ten counts. The V call is TRBV7-3, the J call TRBJ2-1; D gene uncertain. Germline V gene lookup returns CDR1 SGHTA and CDR2 FQGTGA. The CDR3 covers 13 residues. Deletions cut 2 bases from V and 4 bases from J, with 6 bases between. The CDR3 coding sequence is TGTGCCAGCAGCTTAGACTTTTACAATGAGCAGTTCTTC. It specifies CASSLDFYNEQFF.

The rearrangement uses TRBV5-1 and TRBJ2-1, with TRBD2 matching 11 bases. J was trimmed by 1 base and V by 0 bases; bases with no gene match: 3. Germline V gene lookup returns CDR1 SGHRS and CDR2 YFSETQ. The CDR3 runs to 17 residues. CDR3 nucleotides: TGCGCCAGCAGCTTGGACGGACTAGCGGGTTCCTACAATGAGCAGTTCTTC. Its protein is CASSLDGLAGSYNEQFF. Full variable domain (rest looked up from reference TRBV5-1 and TRBJ2-1): KAGVTQTPRYLIKTRGQQVTLSCSPISGHRSVSWYQQTPGQGLQFLFEYFSETQRNKGNFPGRFSGRQFSNSRSEMNVSTLELGDSALYLCASSLDGLAGSYNEQFFGPGTRLTVL.

The V gene is TRBV5-1, the J gene TRBJ2-1; D could derive from TRBD1 or TRBD2 (5 bases each). This CDR3 region has 14 residues. Germline V gene lookup returns CDR1 SGHRS and CDR2 YFSETQ. Between the trimmed V and J ends, which lost 7 bases and 6 bases, there was a span of 17 bases. CDR3: CASDPRGDFNEQFF. The CDR3 nucleotides read TGCGCCAGCGATCCCCGGGGCGACTTCAATGAGCAGTTCTTC.

This clonotype has more than one count but fewer than ten. The chain carries TRBV20-1 and TRBJ2-7; D is perhaps TRBD1 (6 bases). Germline V CDR1 and CDR2: DFQATT, SNEGSKA (reference sequence). This CDR3 is built from 14 residues. The V and J ends lost 4 bases and 0 bases respectively, with 13 bases between them. The CDR3 loop is CSATNTGISYEQYF. As DNA, the CDR3 is TGCAGTGCTACCAACACAGGGATCTCCTACGAGCAGTACTTC.

V and J are TRBV12-3 or TRBV12-4 and TRBJ2-7, with 7 bases that match TRBD2. V dropped 6 bases and J dropped 0; count of bases not matched to a gene: 8. The length of the CDR3 is 15 residues. CDR3 DNA: TGTGCCAGCAGGCGTGCGGGAGATTTCTCCTACGAGCAGTACTTC. It specifies CASRRAGDFSYEQYF.

Many counts were recorded for this clonotype. V and J are TRBV10-3 and TRBJ2-3, with 8 bases identical to TRBD1. The V gene end was trimmed by 6 bases and the J gene end by 4 bases; junction bases not matched to a gene: 12. This CDR3 is built from 16 residues. Germline V lookup: CDR1 ENHRY, CDR2 SYGVKD. CDR3 DNA sequence: TGTGCCATCAGCCATAAAGGACAGGGAGGATCAGATACGCAGTATTTT. It translates to CAISHKGQGGSDTQYF.

A few counts support this clonotype. V gene TRBV20-1 combines with J gene TRBJ2-1, with 7 bases aligning to TRBD2. Per the germline V gene, CDR1 is DFQATT and CDR2 is SNEGSKA (reference sequence). The CDR3 consists of 12 residues. Trimming removed 5 bases from V and 9 bases from J; junction bases left unmatched: 7. The CDR3 loop is CSAGLGTGEQFF. CDR3 coding DNA: TGCAGTGCTGGACTAGGAACGGGTGAGCAGTTCTTC.

This chain uses TRBV5-1 with TRBJ2-7, with 7 bases fitting TRBD2. CDR1 and CDR2 (germline): SGHRS, YFSETQ. The CDR3 is made up of 13 amino acids. Trimming removed 0 bases from V and 8 bases from J; junction bases left unmatched: 5. CDR3 sequence: CASSLAAGDKQYF. For the CDR3, the DNA is TGCGCCAGCAGCTTGGCGGCGGGAGATAAGCAGTACTTC. Full variable domain (remainder filled in from reference TRBV5-1 and TRBJ2-7): KAGVTQTPRYLIKTRGQQVTLSCSPISGHRSVSWYQQTPGQGLQFLFEYFSETQRNKGNFPGRFSGRQFSNSRSEMNVSTLELGDSALYLCASSLAAGDKQYFGPGTRLTVT.

V gene TRBV28 combines with J gene TRBJ2-7; 10 positions match TRBD2. From germline, CDR1 is MDHEN and CDR2 SYDVKM. The CDR3 runs 15 residues. The trim removed 7 bases at V and 0 bases at J, leaving 6 bases unmatched. CDR3 in amino acids: CASNLLAGSSYEQYF. CDR3 nucleotides: TGTGCCAGCAATCTACTAGCGGGATCCTCCTACGAGCAGTACTTC.

This clonotype has more than one count but fewer than ten. This chain uses TRBV7-9 with TRBJ2-3; unclear D gene. The CDR3 is made up of 15 amino acids. CDR1 and CDR2 from the germline V gene are SEHNR and FQNEAQ (reference sequence). The V end was cut by 3 bases, the J end by 0 bases, with 10 bases between. This chain's CDR3 is CASSFSRRSTDTQYF. In nucleotides, the CDR3 is TGTGCCAGCAGCTTCAGTAGACGGAGCACAGATACGCAGTATTTT.